A selection of T cell receptor beta chains follows, all from one sample in a study of blood T cell repertoires in COVID-19. Produced via immunoSEQ multiplex PCR; TCRdb's table is partial and in-frame only. The data contain around 88,000 clones, about 84% of them singletons. The specimen sequenced was peripheral blood. These receptors originate from a woman older than 75 with acute or convalescent COVID-19. CDR3s leave out the opening cysteine and the closing phenylalanine or tryptophan.

V gene	CDR3 length	J gene	CDR3 protein
TRBV7-8	12	TRBJ1-2	ASSQQQGDYGYT
TRBV11-2	10	TRBJ2-7	ASSLGSYEQY
TRBV5-1	12	TRBJ1-1	ASSLAATGTEAF
TRBV29-1	9	TRBJ1-2	SVGQGADYT
TRBV18	14	TRBJ2-2	ASSPPVAVNTGELF
TRBV9	12	TRBJ1-3	ASSRTGAGNTIY
TRBV19	11	TRBJ2-1	ASSPGTINEQF
TRBV6-5	13	TRBJ1-4	ASSPGTTTNEKLF
TRBV6-5	11	TRBJ1-3	ASRLPGGNTIY
TRBV14	14	TRBJ2-1	ASSQVWGGPYNEQF
TRBV11-3	12	TRBJ1-1	ASSPGGYGGEAF
TRBV6-2/TRBV6-3	14	TRBJ2-3	ASSLAGAEGTDTQY
TRBV7-2	14	TRBJ2-1	ASSSPAGSSYNEQF
TRBV28	9	TRBJ1-4	ASSLEEKLF
TRBV28	11	TRBJ1-1	ATLDRVNTEAF
TRBV28	14	TRBJ1-3	ASSSRTGGPGNTIY
TRBV5-4	10	TRBJ1-1	ASRGTGAEAF
TRBV4-2	16	TRBJ2-5	ASSQDVGLAGGLETQY
TRBV7-9	12	TRBJ1-1	ASSLTGDSTEAF
TRBV3-1/TRBV3-2	12	TRBJ2-5	ASSRGTGRETQY
TRBV7-3	10	TRBJ2-7	ASSSQTGEQY
TRBV27	15	TRBJ1-5	ASSLYAGTRDNQPQH
TRBV3-1/TRBV3-2	15	TRBJ2-2	ASSHSRDRGFAGELF
TRBV28	14	TRBJ2-5	ASSASGTYEQETQY
TRBV2	13	TRBJ1-4	ASRTGVEGDEKLF
TRBV7-2	13	TRBJ1-2	ASSQMGQTNYGYT
TRBV5-6	13	TRBJ1-1	ASSTTGQVITEAF
TRBV7-9	11	TRBJ1-5	ASSAYRGEPQH
TRBV3-1/TRBV3-2	13	TRBJ1-5	ASSQGAGVGQPQH
TRBV19	12	TRBJ2-3	ASSFSGGSDTQY
TRBV29-1	11	TRBJ2-5	SVGAGKMETQY
TRBV2	10	TRBJ2-7	ASSDYTYEQY